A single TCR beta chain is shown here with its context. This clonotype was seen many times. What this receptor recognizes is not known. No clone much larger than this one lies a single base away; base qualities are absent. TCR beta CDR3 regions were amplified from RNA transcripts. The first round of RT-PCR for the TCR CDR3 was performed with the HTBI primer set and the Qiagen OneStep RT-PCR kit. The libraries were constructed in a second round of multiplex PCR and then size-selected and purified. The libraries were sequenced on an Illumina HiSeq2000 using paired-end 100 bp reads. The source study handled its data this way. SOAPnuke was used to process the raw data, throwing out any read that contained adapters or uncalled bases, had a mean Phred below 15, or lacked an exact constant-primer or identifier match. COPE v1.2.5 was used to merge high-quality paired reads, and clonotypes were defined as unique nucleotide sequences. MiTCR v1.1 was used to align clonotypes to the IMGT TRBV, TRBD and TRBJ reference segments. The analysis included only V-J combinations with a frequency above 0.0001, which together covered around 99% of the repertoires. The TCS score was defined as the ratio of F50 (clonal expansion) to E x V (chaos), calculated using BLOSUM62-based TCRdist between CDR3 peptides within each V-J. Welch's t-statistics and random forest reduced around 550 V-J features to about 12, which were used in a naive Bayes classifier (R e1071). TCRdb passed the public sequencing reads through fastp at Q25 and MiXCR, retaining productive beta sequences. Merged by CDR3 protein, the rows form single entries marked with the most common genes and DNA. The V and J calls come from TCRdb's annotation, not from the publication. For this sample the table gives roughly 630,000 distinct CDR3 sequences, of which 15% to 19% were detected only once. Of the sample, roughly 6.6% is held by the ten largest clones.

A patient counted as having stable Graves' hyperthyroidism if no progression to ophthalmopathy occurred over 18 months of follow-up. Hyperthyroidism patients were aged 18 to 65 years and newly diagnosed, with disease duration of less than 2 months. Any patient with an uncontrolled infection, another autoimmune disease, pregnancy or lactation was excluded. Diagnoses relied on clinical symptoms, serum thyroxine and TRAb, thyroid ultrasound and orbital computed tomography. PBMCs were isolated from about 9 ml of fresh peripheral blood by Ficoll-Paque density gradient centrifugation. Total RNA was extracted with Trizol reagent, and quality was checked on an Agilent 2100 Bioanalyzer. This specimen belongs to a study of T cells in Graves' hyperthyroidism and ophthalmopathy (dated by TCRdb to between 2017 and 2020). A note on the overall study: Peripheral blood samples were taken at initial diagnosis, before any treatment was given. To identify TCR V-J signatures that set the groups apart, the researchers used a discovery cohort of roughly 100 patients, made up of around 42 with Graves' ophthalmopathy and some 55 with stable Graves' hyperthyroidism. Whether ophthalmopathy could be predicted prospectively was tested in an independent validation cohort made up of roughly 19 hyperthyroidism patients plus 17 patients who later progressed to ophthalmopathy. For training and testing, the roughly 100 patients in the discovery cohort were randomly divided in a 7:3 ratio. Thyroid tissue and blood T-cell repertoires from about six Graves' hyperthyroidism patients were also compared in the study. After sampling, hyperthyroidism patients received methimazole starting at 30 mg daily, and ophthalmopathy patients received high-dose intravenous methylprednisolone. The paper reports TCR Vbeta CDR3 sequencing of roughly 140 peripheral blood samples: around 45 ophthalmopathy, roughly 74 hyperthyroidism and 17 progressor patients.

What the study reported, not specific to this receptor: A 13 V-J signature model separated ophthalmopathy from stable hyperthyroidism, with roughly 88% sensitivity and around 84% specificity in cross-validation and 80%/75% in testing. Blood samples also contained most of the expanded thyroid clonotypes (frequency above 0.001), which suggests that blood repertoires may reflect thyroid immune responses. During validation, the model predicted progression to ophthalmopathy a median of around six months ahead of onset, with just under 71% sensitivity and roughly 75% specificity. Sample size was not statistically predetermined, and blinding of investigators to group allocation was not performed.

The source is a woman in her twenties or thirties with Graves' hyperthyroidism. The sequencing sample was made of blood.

The DNA sequence is TGCAGTGCCCCCGGGGGGTTCGGCCCCTACGAGCAGTACTTC. Its protein product is CSAPGGFGPYEQYF. The rearranged chain carries TRBV20-1 and TRBJ2-7; 7 bases in the junction line up with TRBD2. After removal of 6 bases from V and 2 bases from J, the junction retains 10 bases not matched to a gene. As encoded in the germline V gene (reference sequence), CDR1 is DFQATT while CDR2 is SNEGSKA. The CDR3 sequence holds 14 residues, the cysteine and phenylalanine included. Kept here is only the CDR3 DNA, which spans 42 bases and is read in frame from base 1.